A selection of T cell receptor beta chains follows, all from one sample in a study of shared clonotypes between healthy human individuals. Sequencing was performed with immunoSEQ multiplex PCR; in TCRdb, only in-frame clones are kept and a portion is missing. This sample has around 2.1 million clones; 85% to 95% occur once, and the top ten carry 1.5% to 2%. Sequencing input: naive CD8+ T cells from PBMCs. The receptor source for this set is a man aged 18 to 29 in good health. Some clones in this sample may be carry-over from other donors' samples. The CDR3 runs from the conserved cysteine through the conserved F or W. Fields, in order: J gene, clone size, V gene, CDR3 protein. Clone size is stated in some rows and not others, as once, few, many or a class when expanded.

>TRBJ2-1|once|TRBV2
CASSELHPNEQFF
>TRBJ1-1|NA|TRBV19
CASGDRVGTEAFF
>TRBJ1-2|NA|TRBV10-3
CAISGGEGGYTF
>TRBJ1-1|few|TRBV11-2
CASSQMNTEAFF
>TRBJ2-7|NA|TRBV5-6
CASSLSLGEQYF
>TRBJ2-7|NA|TRBV5-1
CASSLATDYSYEQYF
>TRBJ1-2|NA|TRBV5-8
CASSPLRGPYGYTF
>TRBJ2-7|NA|TRBV4-2
CASSQAPGGYEQYF
>TRBJ1-5|NA|TRBV5-4
CASSYDAQPQHF
>TRBJ2-1|NA|TRBV4-3
CASSPRTSGRDFYNEQFF
>TRBJ1-1|NA|TRBV2
CASSDRGPEAFF
>TRBJ1-1|few|TRBV5-4
CASSEQGQNTEAFF
>TRBJ1-2|NA|TRBV7-9
CASSLSSTGVNGYTF
>TRBJ2-7|NA|TRBV27
CASSLTGREQYF
>TRBJ1-1|NA|TRBV5-8
CASSPNTEAFF
>TRBJ2-5|NA|TRBV27
CASSLSSLYQETQYF
>TRBJ1-2|few|TRBV7-9
CASSGHTDSNYGYTF
>TRBJ2-1|NA|TRBV9
CASSVEYAGVYNEQFF
>TRBJ2-7|NA|TRBV19
CASSWGRGSYEQYF
>TRBJ2-7|NA|TRBV6-1
CASSEWRGPPYEQYF
>TRBJ2-7|NA|TRBV19
CASSFGTGERYEQYF
>TRBJ1-5|NA|TRBV5-6
CASSLGGGLYQPQHF
>TRBJ1-4|once|TRBV13
CASSFSGWGQGDEKLFF
>TRBJ2-2|NA|TRBV29-1
CSVELLPNTGELFF
>TRBJ2-3|NA|TRBV2
CASSSLAGSTDTQYF
>TRBJ2-1|NA|TRBV19
CASSRTGPYNEQFF
>TRBJ1-2|once|TRBV28
CASSSAGQVNYGYTF
>TRBJ2-7|once|TRBV27
CASSKGYEQYF
>TRBJ1-1|NA|TRBV7-9
CASSSIEAFF